These 5 T cell receptor beta chains were sequenced from one sample in a study of blood T cell repertoires in COVID-19. Sequencing was performed with immunoSEQ multiplex PCR; in TCRdb, only in-frame clones are kept and a portion is missing. The sample holds fewer than 200,000 clones; over 80% are singletons and the top ten take roughly 1.4%. The sample was peripheral blood. Every receptor here comes from a woman in her forties or fifties with acute or convalescent COVID-19.

This chain uses TRBV5-1 with TRBJ2-5; perhaps TRBD1 as D (6 bases). Looked up from germline, CDR1 is SGHRS and CDR2 is YFSETQ. The CDR3 sequence is 14 residues long. Trimming took 3 bases from V and 3 from J, leaving 12 bases between them. CDR3: CASSSVQGKETQYF. CDR3 nucleotide sequence: TGCGCCAGCAGCTCGGTTCAGGGGAAAGAGACCCAGTACTTC.

The V call is TRBV6-2 or TRBV6-3, the J call TRBJ2-5; 7 bases fit TRBD1. Trimming cost V 5 bases and J 3 bases; bases outside gene matches: 9. The CDR3 sequence is 15 residues long. CDR1 MNHEY and CDR2 SVGEGT come from the germline V gene. The CDR3 region has the DNA TGTGCCAGCAGTACGACCGGGACAGCGGAAGAGACCCAGTACTTC. Translation gives CASSTTGTAEETQYF.

This clone was detected only once. The chain employs TRBV6-2 or TRBV6-3 and TRBJ1-5; no clear D gene. Germline lookup yields CDR1 MNHEY and CDR2 SVGEGT. With 5 bases removed from V and 5 bases from J, the gap between germline ends came to 13 bases. CDR3 length equals 14 residues. This chain's CDR3 is CASSLLDRDQPQHF. The CDR3 DNA reads as TGTGCCAGCAGTCTCCTAGACCGCGATCAGCCCCAGCATTTT.

V and J are TRBV7-8 and TRBJ1-3; 7 bases map to TRBD1. The CDR3 covers 14 residues. J was trimmed by 0 bases and V by 6 bases; bases with no gene match: 2. The germline gives CDR1 SGHVS, CDR2 FQNEAQ. Here the CDR3 DNA reads TGTGCCAGCAGTTACAGGGGCTCTGGAAACACCATATATTTT. Translating it yields CASSYRGSGNTIYF.

V is TRBV6-5 and J is TRBJ2-5; maybe TRBD2 (5 bases). The CDR3 extends over 15 amino acids. The V end was cut by 6 bases, the J end by 2 bases, with 16 bases between. CDR1 is MNHEY and CDR2 is SVGAGI in the germline V gene. CDR3 sequence (DNA): TGTGCCAGCAGCGCAACTAGTTACTCTCAAGAGACCCAGTACTTC. Translated: CASSATSYSQETQYF.